The clone carrying this T cell receptor beta chain was observed a few times. The sample comes from a study of CD8+ T cells in alopecia areata. RNA was extracted and reverse transcribed into cDNA as the sequencing template. Sequencing used immunoSEQ multiplex PCR; TCRdb keeps in-frame clones, though not all of them. Seen here are over 120,000 clones, approximately 50% observed once, and the top ten hold about 1%. The receptor comes from a human donor with alopecia areata. The sample in question was CD4+ T cells sorted from blood, obtained at week 0.

CDR3 sequence (DNA): TGTGCCAGCAGTTCGGGGCTAAACTACAATGAGCAGTTCTTC. Protein: CASSSGLNYNEQFF. This sequence joins TRBV27 and TRBJ2-1; TRBD1 or TRBD2 may be the D gene (5 bases each). Germline V gives CDR1 MNHEY, CDR2 SMNVEV (reference sequence). V was cut by 4 bases and J by 3 bases, with 10 bases left in between. The CDR3 is made up of 14 amino acids.